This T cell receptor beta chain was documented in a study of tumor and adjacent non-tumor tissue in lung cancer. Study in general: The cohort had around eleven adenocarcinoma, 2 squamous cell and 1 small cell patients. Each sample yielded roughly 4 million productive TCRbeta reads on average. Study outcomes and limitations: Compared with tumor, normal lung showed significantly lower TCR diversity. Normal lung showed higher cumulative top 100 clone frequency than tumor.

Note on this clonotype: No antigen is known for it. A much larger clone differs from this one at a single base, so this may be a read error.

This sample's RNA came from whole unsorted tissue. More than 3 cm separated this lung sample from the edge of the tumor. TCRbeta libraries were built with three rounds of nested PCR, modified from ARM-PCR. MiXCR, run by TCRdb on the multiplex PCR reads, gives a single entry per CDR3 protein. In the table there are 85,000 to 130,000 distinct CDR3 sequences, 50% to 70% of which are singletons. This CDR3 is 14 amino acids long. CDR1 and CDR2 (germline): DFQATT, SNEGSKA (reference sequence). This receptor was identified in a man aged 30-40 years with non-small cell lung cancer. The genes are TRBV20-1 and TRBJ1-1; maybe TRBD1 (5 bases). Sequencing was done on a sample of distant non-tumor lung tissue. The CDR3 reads CRARRGRLNTEAFF. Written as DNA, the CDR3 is TGCAGAGCTAGGAGGGGACGGCTGAACACTGAAGCTTTCTTT.